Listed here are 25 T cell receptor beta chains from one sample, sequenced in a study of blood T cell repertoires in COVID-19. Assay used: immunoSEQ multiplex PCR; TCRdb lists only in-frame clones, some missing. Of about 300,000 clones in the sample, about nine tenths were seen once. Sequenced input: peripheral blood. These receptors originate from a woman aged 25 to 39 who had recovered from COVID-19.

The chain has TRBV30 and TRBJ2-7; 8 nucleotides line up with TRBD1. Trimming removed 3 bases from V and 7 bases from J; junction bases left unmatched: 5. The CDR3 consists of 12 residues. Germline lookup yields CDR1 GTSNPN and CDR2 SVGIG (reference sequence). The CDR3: CAWRDRAQEQYF. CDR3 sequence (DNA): TGTGCCTGGAGGGACAGGGCCCAGGAGCAGTACTTC.

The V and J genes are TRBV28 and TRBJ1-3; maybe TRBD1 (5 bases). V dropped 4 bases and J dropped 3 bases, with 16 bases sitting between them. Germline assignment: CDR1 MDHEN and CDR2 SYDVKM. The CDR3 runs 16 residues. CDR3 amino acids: CASSSYAGDGGNTIYF. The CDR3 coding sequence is TGTGCCAGCAGTTCGTACGCGGGGGACGGTGGAAACACCATATATTTT. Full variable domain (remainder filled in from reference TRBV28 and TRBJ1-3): DVKVTQSSRYLVKRTGEKVFLECVQDMDHENMFWYRQDPGLGLRLIYFSYDVKMKEKGDIPEGYSVSREKKERFSLILESASTNQTSMYLCASSSYAGDGGNTIYFGEGSWLTVV.

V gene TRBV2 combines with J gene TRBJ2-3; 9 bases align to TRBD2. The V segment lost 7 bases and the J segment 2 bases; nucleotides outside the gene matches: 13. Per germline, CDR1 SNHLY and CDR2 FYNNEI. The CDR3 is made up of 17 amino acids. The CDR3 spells CASTSVGAGGFTDTQYF. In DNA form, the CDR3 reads TGTGCCAGCACCTCCGTCGGAGCGGGGGGATTCACAGATACGCAGTATTTT.

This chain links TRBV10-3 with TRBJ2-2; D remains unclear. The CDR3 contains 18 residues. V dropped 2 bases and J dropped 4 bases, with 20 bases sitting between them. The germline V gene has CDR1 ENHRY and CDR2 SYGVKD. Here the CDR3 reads CAISEGFWSDGVTGELFF. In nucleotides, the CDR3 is TGTGCCATCAGTGAGGGTTTTTGGAGCGACGGTGTCACCGGGGAGCTGTTTTTT.

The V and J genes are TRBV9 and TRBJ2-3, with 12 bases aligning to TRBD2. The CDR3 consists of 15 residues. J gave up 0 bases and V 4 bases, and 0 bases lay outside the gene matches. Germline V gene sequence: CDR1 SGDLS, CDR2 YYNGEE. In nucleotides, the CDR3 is TGTGCCAGCAGCACTAGCGGGGGGAGCACAGATACGCAGTATTTT. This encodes CASSTSGGSTDTQYF.

The CDR3 loop is CASSPRLAGMSNTGELFF. In nucleotides, the CDR3 is TGTGCCAGCAGCCCTCGACTAGCGGGGATGAGTAACACCGGGGAGCTGTTTTTT. This rearrangement joins TRBV3-1 (or the pseudogene TRBV3-2) to TRBJ2-2; 11 bases are shared with TRBD2. CDR3 length equals 18 residues. J was trimmed by 2 bases and V by 4 bases; bases with no gene match: 9. CDR1 is LGHDT, CDR2 YNNKEL, per germline (reference sequence).

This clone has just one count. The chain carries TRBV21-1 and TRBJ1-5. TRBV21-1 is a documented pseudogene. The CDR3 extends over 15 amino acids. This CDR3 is CASSHRHGWRQSQHF. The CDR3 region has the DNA TGTGCCAGCAGCCATCGACACGGCTGGAGGCAGTCCCAGCATTTT.

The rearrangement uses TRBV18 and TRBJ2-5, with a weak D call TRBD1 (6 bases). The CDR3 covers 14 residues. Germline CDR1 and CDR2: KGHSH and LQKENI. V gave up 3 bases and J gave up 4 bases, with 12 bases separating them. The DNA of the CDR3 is TGTGCCAGCTCACCTCCTGGACAGCGAGAGACCCAGTACTTC. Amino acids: CASSPPGQRETQYF. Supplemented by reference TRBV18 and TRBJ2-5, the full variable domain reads NAGVMQNPRHLVRRRGQEARLRCSPMKGHSHVYWYRQLPEEGLKFMVYLQKENIIDESGMPKERFSAEFPKEGPSILRIQQVVRGDSAAYFCASSPPGQRETQYFGPGTRLLVL.

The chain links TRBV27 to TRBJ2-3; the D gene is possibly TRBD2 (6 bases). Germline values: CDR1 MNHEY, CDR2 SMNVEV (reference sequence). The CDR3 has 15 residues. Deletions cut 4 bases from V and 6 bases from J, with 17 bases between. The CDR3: CASSWAGGGGDTQYF. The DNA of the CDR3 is TGTGCCAGCAGTTGGGCGGGTGGAGGAGGGGATACGCAGTATTTT.

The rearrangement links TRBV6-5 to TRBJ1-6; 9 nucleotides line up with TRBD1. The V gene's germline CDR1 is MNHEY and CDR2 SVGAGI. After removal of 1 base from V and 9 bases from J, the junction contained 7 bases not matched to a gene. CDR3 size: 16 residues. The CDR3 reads CASSYFAQGARSPLHF. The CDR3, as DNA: TGTGCCAGCAGTTACTTCGCACAGGGGGCGCGTTCACCCCTCCACTTT.

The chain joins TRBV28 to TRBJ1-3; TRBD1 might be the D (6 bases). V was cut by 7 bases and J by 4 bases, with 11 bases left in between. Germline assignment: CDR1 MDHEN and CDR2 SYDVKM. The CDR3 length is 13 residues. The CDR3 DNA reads TGTGCCAGCAACAGGGTAGAGGGAAACACCATATATTTT. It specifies CASNRVEGNTIYF.

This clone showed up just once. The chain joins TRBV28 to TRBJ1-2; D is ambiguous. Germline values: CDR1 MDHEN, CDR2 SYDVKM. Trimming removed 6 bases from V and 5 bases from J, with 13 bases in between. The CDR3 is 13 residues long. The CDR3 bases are TGTGCCAGCAGCTCCACGGTCCTATATGGCTACACCTTC. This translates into CASSSTVLYGYTF.

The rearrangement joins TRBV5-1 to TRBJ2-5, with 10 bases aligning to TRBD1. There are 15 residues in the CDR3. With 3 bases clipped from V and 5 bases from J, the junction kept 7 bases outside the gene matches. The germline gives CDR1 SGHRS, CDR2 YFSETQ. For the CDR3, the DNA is TGCGCCAGCAGCTACGGACAGGGGGGATTGGAGACCCAGTACTTC. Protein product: CASSYGQGGLETQYF.

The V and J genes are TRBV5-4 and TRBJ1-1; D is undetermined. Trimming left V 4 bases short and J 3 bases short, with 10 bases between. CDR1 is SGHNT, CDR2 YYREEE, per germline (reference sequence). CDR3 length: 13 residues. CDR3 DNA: TGTGCCAGCAGCCCGGTGTTGGACACTGAAGCTTTCTTT. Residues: CASSPVLDTEAFF. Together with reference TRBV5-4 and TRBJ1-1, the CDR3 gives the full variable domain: ETGVTQSPTHLIKTRGQQVTLRCSSQSGHNTVSWYQQALGQGPQFIFQYYREEENGRGNFPPRFSGLQFPNYSSELNVNALELDDSALYLCASSPVLDTEAFFGQGTRLTVV.

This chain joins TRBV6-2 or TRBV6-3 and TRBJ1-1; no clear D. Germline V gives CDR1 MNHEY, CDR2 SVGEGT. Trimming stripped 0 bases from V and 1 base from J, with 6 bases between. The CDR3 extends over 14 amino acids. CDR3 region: CASSYSEGNTEAFF. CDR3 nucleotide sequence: TGTGCCAGCAGTTACTCGGAGGGGAACACTGAAGCTTTCTTT.

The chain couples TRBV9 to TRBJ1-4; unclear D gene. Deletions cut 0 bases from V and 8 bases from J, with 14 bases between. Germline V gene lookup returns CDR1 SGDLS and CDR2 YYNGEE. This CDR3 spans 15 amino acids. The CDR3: CASSVGSPAGEKLFF. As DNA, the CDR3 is TGTGCCAGCAGCGTAGGGTCCCCCGCGGGGGAAAAACTGTTTTTT.

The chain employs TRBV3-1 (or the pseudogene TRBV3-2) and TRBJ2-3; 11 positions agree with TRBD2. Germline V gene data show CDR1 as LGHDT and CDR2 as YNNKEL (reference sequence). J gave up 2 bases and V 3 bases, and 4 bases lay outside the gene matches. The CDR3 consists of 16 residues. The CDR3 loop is CASSHLTSGDTDTQYF. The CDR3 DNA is TGTGCCAGCAGCCACCTGACTAGCGGGGACACAGATACGCAGTATTTT.

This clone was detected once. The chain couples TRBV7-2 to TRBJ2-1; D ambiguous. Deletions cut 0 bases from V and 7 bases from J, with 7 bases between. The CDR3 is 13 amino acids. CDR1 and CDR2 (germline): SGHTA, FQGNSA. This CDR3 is CASSLALRNEQFF. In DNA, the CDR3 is TGTGCCAGCAGCTTAGCGCTTCGGAATGAGCAGTTCTTC.

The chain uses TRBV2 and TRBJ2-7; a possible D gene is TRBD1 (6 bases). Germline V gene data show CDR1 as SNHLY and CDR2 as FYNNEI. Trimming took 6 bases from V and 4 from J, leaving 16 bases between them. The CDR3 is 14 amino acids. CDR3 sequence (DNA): TGTGCCAGCAGACTGGACAGAGATCCTTACGAGCAGTACTTC. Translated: CASRLDRDPYEQYF.

DNA for the CDR3: TGTGCCAGCAATGACAGGGGGCGACGTGGTGGCTACACCTTC. It codes for CASNDRGRRGGYTF. The V and J genes are TRBV2 and TRBJ1-2, with 10 bases that match TRBD1. Losses at the gene ends were 7 bases for V and 7 bases for J; bases not matched to a gene: 9. Germline CDR1 reads SNHLY; CDR2 reads FYNNEI. The length of the CDR3 is 14 residues.

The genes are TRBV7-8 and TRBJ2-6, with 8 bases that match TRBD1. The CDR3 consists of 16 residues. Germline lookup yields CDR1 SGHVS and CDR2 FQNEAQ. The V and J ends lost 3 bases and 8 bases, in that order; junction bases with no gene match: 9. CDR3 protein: CASSLAGQVQSNVLTF. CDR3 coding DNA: TGTGCCAGCAGCTTGGCGGGACAGGTCCAGTCCAACGTCCTGACTTTC. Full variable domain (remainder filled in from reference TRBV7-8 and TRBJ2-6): GAGVSQSPRYKVAKRGQDVALRCDPISGHVSLFWYQQALGQGPEFLTYFQNEAQLDKSGLPSDRFFAERPEGSVSTLKIQRTQQEDSAVYLCASSLAGQVQSNVLTFGAGSRLTVL.

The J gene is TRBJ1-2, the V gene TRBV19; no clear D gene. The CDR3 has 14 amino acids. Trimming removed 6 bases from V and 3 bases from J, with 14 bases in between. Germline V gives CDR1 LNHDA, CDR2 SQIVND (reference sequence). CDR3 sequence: CASRTVAADYGYTF. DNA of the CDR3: TGTGCCAGTAGGACGGTGGCGGCGGACTATGGCTACACCTTC.

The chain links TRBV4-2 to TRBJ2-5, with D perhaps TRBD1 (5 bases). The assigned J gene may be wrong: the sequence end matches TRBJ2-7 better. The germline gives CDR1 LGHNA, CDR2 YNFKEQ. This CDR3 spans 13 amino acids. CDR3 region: CASSQDRAYEQYF. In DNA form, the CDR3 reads TGTGCCAGCAGCCAAGACAGGGCCTACGAGCAGTACTTC.

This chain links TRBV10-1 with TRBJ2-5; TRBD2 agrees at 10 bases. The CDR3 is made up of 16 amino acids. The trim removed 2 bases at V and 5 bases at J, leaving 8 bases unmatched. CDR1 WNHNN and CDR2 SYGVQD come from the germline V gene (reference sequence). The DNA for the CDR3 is TGCGCCAGCAGTGAGAGGCTAGCGGGGGCTTATGAGACCCAGTACTTC. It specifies CASSERLAGAYETQYF.

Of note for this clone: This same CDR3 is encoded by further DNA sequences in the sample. This chain's CDR3 is CASSPSGTGELFF. DNA for the CDR3: TGTGCCAGCTCACCATCCGGCACCGGGGAGCTGTTTTTT. V gene TRBV18 combines with J gene TRBJ2-2; D unclear. V lost 2 bases and J lost 4, with 5 bases in between. This CDR3 has 13 amino acids. Germline values: CDR1 KGHSH, CDR2 LQKENI.